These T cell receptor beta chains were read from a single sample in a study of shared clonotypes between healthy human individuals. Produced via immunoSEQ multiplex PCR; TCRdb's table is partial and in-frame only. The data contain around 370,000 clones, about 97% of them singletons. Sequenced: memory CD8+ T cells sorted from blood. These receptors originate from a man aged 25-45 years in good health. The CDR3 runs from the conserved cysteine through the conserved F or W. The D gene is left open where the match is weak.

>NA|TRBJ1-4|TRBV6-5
TGTGCCAGCGGGACCACCGGACACAAGAATGAAAAACTGTTTTTT
CASGTTGHKNEKLFF
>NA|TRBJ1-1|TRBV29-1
TGCAGCGTTCGGGTTGGGGGGAGTACTGAAGCTTTCTTT
CSVRVGGSTEAFF
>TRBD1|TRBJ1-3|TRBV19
TGTGCCAGTAGTCCGGGACAGGGGAGTTACTTTGGAAACACCATATATTTT
CASSPGQGSYFGNTIYF
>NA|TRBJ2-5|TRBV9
TGTGCCAGACCCGTCCTTCCTGGGAATCGAGAGACCCAGTACTTC
CARPVLPGNRETQYF
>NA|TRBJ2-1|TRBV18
TGTGCCAGCTCACTCACACAGCTAGCAGGAGTCGGGGGTGAGCAGTTCTTC
CASSLTQLAGVGGEQFF
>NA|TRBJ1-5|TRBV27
TGTGCCAGCAGTTTATACGGATATAGCAATCAGCCCCAGCATTTT
CASSLYGYSNQPQHF
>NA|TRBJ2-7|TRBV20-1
TGCAGGGCCGGAGATTCCTACGAGCAGTACTTC
CRAGDSYEQYF
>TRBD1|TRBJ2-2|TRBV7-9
TGTGCCAGCAGCTTACCCCGACAGGGGGCCGGGGAGCTGTTTTTT
CASSLPRQGAGELFF
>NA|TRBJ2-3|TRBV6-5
TGTGCCAGCAGTTACCGGGGTCGCGGGTTGTCAGATACGCAGTATTTT
CASSYRGRGLSDTQYF
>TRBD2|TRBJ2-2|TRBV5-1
TGCGCCAGCAGCTGGGCGGGAGGGAACACCGGGGAGCTGTTTTTT
CASSWAGGNTGELFF
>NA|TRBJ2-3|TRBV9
TGTGCCAGCAGCCCGAGAGCGGGAGATACGCAGTATTTT
CASSPRAGDTQYF
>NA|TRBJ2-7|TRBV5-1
TGCGCCAGCAGCCTGATCCCAATGCCGGGGGCGGGGTACGAGCAGTACTTC
CASSLIPMPGAGYEQYF
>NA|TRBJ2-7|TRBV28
TGTGCCAGCAGCGGGGGGCAGGCCACCTTCGAGCAGTACTTC
CASSGGQATFEQYF
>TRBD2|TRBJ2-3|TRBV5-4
TGTGCCAGCAGCTTGGTGGATCTAGCGGGAGCAGATACGCAGTATTTT
CASSLVDLAGADTQYF
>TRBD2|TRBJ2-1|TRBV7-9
TGTGCCAGCAGCCCGGGGACTAGCGGGAGCGATGAGCAGTTCTTC
CASSPGTSGSDEQFF
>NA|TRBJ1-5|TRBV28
TGTGCCAGCAGTTTAGAGACGGCAGGGTATCAGCCCCAGCATTTT
CASSLETAGYQPQHF